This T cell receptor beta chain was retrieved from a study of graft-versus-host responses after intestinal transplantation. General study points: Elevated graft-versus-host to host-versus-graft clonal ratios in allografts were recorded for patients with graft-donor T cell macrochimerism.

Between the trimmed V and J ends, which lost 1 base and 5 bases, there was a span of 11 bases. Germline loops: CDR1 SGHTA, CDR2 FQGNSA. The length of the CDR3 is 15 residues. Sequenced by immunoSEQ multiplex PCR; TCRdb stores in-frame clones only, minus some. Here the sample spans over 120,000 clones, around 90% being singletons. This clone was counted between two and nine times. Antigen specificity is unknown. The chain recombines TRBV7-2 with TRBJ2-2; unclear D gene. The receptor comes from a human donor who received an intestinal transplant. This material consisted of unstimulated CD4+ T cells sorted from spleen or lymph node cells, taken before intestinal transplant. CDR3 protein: CASSLVAGLTGELFF. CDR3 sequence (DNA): TGTGCCAGCAGCTTAGTGGCAGGATTGACCGGGGAGCTGTTTTTT.